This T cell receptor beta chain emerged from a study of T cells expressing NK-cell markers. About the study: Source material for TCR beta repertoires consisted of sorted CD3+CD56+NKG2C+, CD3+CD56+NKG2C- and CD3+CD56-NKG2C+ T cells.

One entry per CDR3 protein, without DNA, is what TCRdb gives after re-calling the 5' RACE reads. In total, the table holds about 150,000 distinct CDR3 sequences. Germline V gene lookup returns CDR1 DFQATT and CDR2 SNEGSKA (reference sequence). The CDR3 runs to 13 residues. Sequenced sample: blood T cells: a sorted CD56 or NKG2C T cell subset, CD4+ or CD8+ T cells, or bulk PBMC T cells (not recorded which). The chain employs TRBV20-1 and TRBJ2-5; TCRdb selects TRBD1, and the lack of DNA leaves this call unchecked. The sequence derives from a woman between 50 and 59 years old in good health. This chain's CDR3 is CSASPGGEETQYF.